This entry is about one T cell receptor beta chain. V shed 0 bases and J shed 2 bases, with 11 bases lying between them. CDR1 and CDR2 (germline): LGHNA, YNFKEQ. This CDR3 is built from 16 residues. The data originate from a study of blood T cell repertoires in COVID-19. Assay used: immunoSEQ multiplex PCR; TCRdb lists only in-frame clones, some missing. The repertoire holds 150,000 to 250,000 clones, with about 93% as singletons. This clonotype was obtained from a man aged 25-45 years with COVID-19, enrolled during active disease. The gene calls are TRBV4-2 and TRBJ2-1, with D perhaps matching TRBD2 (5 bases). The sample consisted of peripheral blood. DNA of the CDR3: TGTGCCAGCAGCCAAGACTTGCCCGGGACCTACAATGAGCAGTTCTTC. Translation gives CASSQDLPGTYNEQFF.